This T cell receptor (beta chain) was sequenced for a study of blood T cell repertoires in COVID-19. Sequencing used immunoSEQ multiplex PCR; TCRdb keeps in-frame clones, though not all of them. The table lists almost 95,000 clones, about 71% of them singletons. The specimen sequenced was peripheral blood. This receptor was identified in a woman aged 60-75 years in a cohort sampled during active or convalescent COVID-19.

The CDR3 DNA follows: TGTGCCAGCAGCTTCAGCGCAGACTTCTACGAGCAGTACTTC. It specifies CASSFSADFYEQYF. The rearrangement uses TRBV7-2 and TRBJ2-7; D remains ambiguous. Germline CDR1 and CDR2: SGHTA and FQGNSA. Trimming cost V 3 bases and J 3 bases, with 12 bases left between them. The CDR3 extends over 14 amino acids.